This T cell receptor beta chain was captured in a study of blood T cell repertoires in COVID-19. Across the whole study: T cells, B-cell-depleted T cells, or PBMCs provided the cDNA or gDNA that served as material.

Participant age was roughly 18 to 95 years, and participants resided in fewer than 30 US areas. Repertoires were generated with immunoSEQ multiplex PCR, while TCRdb's copy carries only in-frame clones and drops some. The sample carries a few hundred thousand clones, nearly 90% recorded once. This clone has just a few counts. CDR1 is SGHTA, CDR2 FQGTGA, per germline. V shed 5 bases and J shed 0 bases, with 10 bases lying between them. This CDR3 is built from 15 residues. The receptor was derived from a woman aged 18 to 35 with acute COVID-19. Sequencing was performed on PBMCs or T cells enriched from blood (not recorded which). The chain recombines TRBV7-3 with TRBJ2-2; no clear D. As DNA, the CDR3 is TGTGCCAGCAGCGCATCAGGAACGAACACCGGGGAGCTGTTTTTT. Encoded protein: CASSASGTNTGELFF.